This T cell receptor beta chain was documented in a study of identical twins. In this sample, this clonotype turned up a few times. Its antigen remains unidentified. CDR3 length: 17 amino acids. Per germline, CDR1 SEHNR and CDR2 FQNEAQ (reference sequence). The ends were cut back, 5 bases at V and 2 bases at J, with 21 bases in the middle. Study findings and constraints: In monozygotic twins, models underestimated the sharing of out-of-frame TCR alpha. Where beta out-of-frame sequences were concerned, excess twin sharing was weaker.

One entry per CDR3 protein, called by TCRdb with MiXCR from the 5' RACE reads. Of 650,000 to 800,000 distinct CDR3 sequences in the sample, roughly 8% were seen once. These data were also reused for a study on yellow fever vaccine responses in identical twins. Per that study: Reportedly, twins showed a vaccine T cell response that looked partly convergent and partly personalized.

The clonotype comes from a woman aged 18 to 35 in good health. The sample was PBMCs. The chain is built from TRBV7-9 and TRBJ1-1, with D possibly matching TRBD1 (6 bases). Here the CDR3 DNA reads TGTGCCAGCAGCCCGATGACCTTCACAGGGCTCAACACTGAAGCTTTCTTT. Its translation: CASSPMTFTGLNTEAFF.